Shown below are 30 T cell receptor beta chains from a single sample sequenced in a study of cytomegalovirus exposure and HLA in healthy donors. Both 60 Vbeta primers and 13 Jbeta primers went into the PCR. Sequencing used immunoSEQ multiplex PCR; TCRdb keeps in-frame clones, though not all of them. Among about 68,000 clones listed, approximately 78% were seen once. Sequenced sample: PBMCs. The receptors shown here come from a human donor in good health.

The rearrangement joins TRBV7-9 to TRBJ2-3; 13 bases line up with TRBD2. CDR1 is SEHNR, CDR2 FQNEAQ, per germline (reference sequence). CDR3 length: 17 amino acids. J gave up 1 base and V 3 bases, and 4 bases lay outside the gene matches. The CDR3 loop is CASSFPGLAGGTDTQYF. The CDR3 region has the DNA TGTGCCAGCAGCTTCCCTGGACTAGCGGGGGGCACAGATACGCAGTATTTT.

This sequence joins TRBV9 and TRBJ2-7, with D perhaps matching TRBD1 (6 bases). V lost 3 bases and J 0 bases, leaving 13 bases between the germline ends. Germline V CDR1 and CDR2: SGDLS, YYNGEE. CDR3 length: 15 amino acids. The DNA for the CDR3 is TGTGCCAGCAGCGCCGGGACATTGAGCTCCTACGAGCAGTACTTC. This translates into CASSAGTLSSYEQYF.

The chain has TRBV14 and TRBJ1-1; D gene uncertain. V lost 1 base to trimming and J lost 3 bases, with 12 bases between them. This CDR3 contains 15 residues. CDR1 SGHDN and CDR2 FVKESK come from the germline V gene. In DNA form, the CDR3 reads TGTGCCAGCAGCCAAGTGGAAGGGAGGGACACTGAAGCTTTCTTT. This gives the protein CASSQVEGRDTEAFF.

This clone was counted a few times. The rearrangement uses TRBV7-2 and TRBJ2-1; 7 nucleotides line up with TRBD1. The germline V gene has CDR1 SGHTA and CDR2 FQGNSA. The V gene end was trimmed by 3 bases and the J gene end by 8 bases; junction bases not matched to a gene: 7. CDR3 length: 14 amino acids. CDR3 residues: CASSFTLGGDEQFF. CDR3 coding DNA: TGTGCCAGCAGCTTTACCCTAGGGGGCGATGAGCAGTTCTTC.

The rearrangement uses TRBV18 and TRBJ1-3; D is unresolved. CDR1 is KGHSH, CDR2 LQKENI, per germline. The CDR3 has 15 amino acids. The V and J ends lost 6 bases and 0 bases respectively, with 12 bases between them. This CDR3 is CASSPSSTSGNTIYF. The CDR3 DNA is TGTGCCAGCTCCCCTTCTAGCACCTCTGGAAACACCATATATTTT. Using reference TRBV18 and TRBJ1-3 for the parts outside the CDR3, the full variable domain is NAGVMQNPRHLVRRRGQEARLRCSPMKGHSHVYWYRQLPEEGLKFMVYLQKENIIDESGMPKERFSAEFPKEGPSILRIQQVVRGDSAAYFCASSPSSTSGNTIYFGEGSWLTVV.

J is TRBJ1-1 and V is TRBV11-2; 7 bases match TRBD1. The CDR3 is 15 residues long. Trimming cost V 6 bases and J 3 bases; bases outside gene matches: 10. Germline CDR1 reads SGHAT; CDR2 reads FQNNGV. CDR3 in amino acids: CASSVWTGYYTEAFF. The CDR3 DNA is TGTGCCAGCAGTGTTTGGACAGGTTATTACACTGAAGCTTTCTTT.

For the CDR3, the DNA is TGTGCCAGCAGCATCGGACTCTACTCCTACGAGCAGTACTTC. Protein product: CASSIGLYSYEQYF. This chain joins TRBV2 and TRBJ2-7, with D possibly matching TRBD2 (5 bases). Germline V lookup: CDR1 SNHLY, CDR2 FYNNEI. Trimming left V 6 bases short and J 0 bases short, with 12 bases between. The CDR3 runs to 14 residues. Combining the CDR3 with reference TRBV2 and TRBJ2-7 gives the whole variable domain EPEVTQTPSHQVTQMGQEVILRCVPISNHLYFYWYRQILGQKVEFLVSFYNNEISEKSEIFDDQFSVERPDGSNFTLKIRSTKLEDSAMYFCASSIGLYSYEQYFGPGTRLTVT.

The gene calls are TRBV11-1 and TRBJ2-7; 8 positions match TRBD1. Germline-derived CDR1 and CDR2 are SGHAT and FQDESV (reference sequence). The V gene end was trimmed by 0 bases and the J gene end by 2 bases; junction bases not matched to a gene: 6. This CDR3 is 16 amino acids long. CDR3 residues: CASSLAQGQAAYEQYF. The DNA for the CDR3 is TGTGCCAGCAGCTTAGCGCAGGGACAGGCGGCCTACGAGCAGTACTTC.

The rearrangement links TRBV6-1 to TRBJ1-1, with D hard to call. This CDR3 comprises 14 residues. Germline V lookup: CDR1 MNHNS, CDR2 SASEGT. Trimming removed 1 base at V and 5 bases at J, with 11 bases between. The CDR3 region has the DNA TGTGCCAGCAGTGAAGGGACTTATTTTACTGAAGCTTTCTTT. Protein product: CASSEGTYFTEAFF.

This clone has a handful of counts. The chain employs TRBV6-1 and TRBJ2-2, with a weak D call TRBD1 (6 bases). CDR3 length: 14 amino acids. Germline CDR1 and CDR2: MNHNS and SASEGT. Trimming removed 4 bases at V and 7 bases at J, with 13 bases between. The CDR3 DNA follows: TGTGCCAGCAGTGTTCCACAGGGCGGCGGGGAGCTGTTTTTT. As protein: CASSVPQGGGELFF.

V usage is TRBV6-5 and J usage is TRBJ1-5; 7 nucleotides line up with TRBD1. V lost 6 bases and J lost 2; bases outside the gene matches: 7. Germline V lookup: CDR1 MNHEY, CDR2 SVGAGI. The CDR3 loop spans 15 amino acids. The CDR3: CASSPQGLGNQPQHF. CDR3 coding DNA: TGTGCCAGCAGCCCACAGGGGCTGGGCAATCAGCCCCAGCATTTT.

The chain carries TRBV25-1 and TRBJ2-7, with TRBD2 matching 7 bases. Germline trimming cut 7 bases from V and 6 bases from J; bases unmatched to any gene: 12. CDR1 is MGHDK, CDR2 SYGVNS, per germline. The CDR3 covers 14 residues. CDR3 loop: CASTTSGQRGEQYF. CDR3 DNA sequence: TGTGCCAGCACCACCTCAGGCCAGCGGGGCGAGCAGTACTTC.

CDR3 amino acids: CASSVEIAGTDTQYF. The CDR3 region has the DNA TGTGCCAGCAGCGTAGAAATAGCCGGCACAGATACGCAGTATTTT. This chain connects TRBV9 to TRBJ2-3; D is undetermined. Germline V gene sequence: CDR1 SGDLS, CDR2 YYNGEE. V was pared by 0 bases and J by 1 base, with 9 bases between. CDR3 length: 15 amino acids.

The chain links TRBV6-4 to TRBJ1-2, with a tentative D call TRBD1 (5 bases). Per germline, CDR1 MRHNA and CDR2 SNTAGT. The V end was cut by 2 bases, the J end by 0 bases, with 10 bases between. This CDR3 is 15 amino acids long. The CDR3: CASSDVRGTNYGYTF. The CDR3 DNA sequence: TGTGCCAGCAGTGACGTTCGGGGGACTAACTATGGCTACACCTTC.

The rearrangement uses TRBV19 and TRBJ1-5, with D tentatively TRBD1 (5 bases). V dropped 0 bases and J dropped 7 bases, with 16 bases sitting between them. The CDR3 sequence is 16 residues long. Germline CDR1 LNHDA, CDR2 SQIVND (reference sequence). DNA of the CDR3: TGTGCCAGTAGTATAGATCATGGCAGGGTTTTCCAGCCCCAGCATTTT. It codes for CASSIDHGRVFQPQHF.

The chain employs TRBV7-2 and TRBJ1-1; TRBD1 is a possible D gene (5 bases). Looked up from germline, CDR1 is SGHTA and CDR2 is FQGNSA. Trimming removed 1 base at V and 5 bases at J, with 11 bases between. CDR3 size: 14 residues. CDR3 sequence (DNA): TGTGCCAGCAGCTTAGGGGGCCTGCGTACTGAAGCTTTCTTT. This sequence encodes CASSLGGLRTEAFF. Full variable domain (outside the CDR3, taken from reference TRBV7-2 and TRBJ1-1): GAGVSQSPSNKVTEKGKDVELRCDPISGHTALYWYRQSLGQGLEFLIYFQGNSAPDKSGLPSDRFSAERTGGSVSTLTIQRTQQEDSAVYLCASSLGGLRTEAFFGQGTRLTVV.

The CDR3 reads CASSLESSGVYEQYF. The CDR3 nucleotides are TGCGCCAGCAGCCTCGAATCTAGCGGGGTCTACGAGCAGTACTTC. The chain uses TRBV5-1 and TRBJ2-7; 9 bases align to TRBD2. The V segment lost 4 bases and the J segment 3 bases; nucleotides outside the gene matches: 8. CDR1 is SGHRS and CDR2 is YFSETQ in the germline V gene. This CDR3 has 15 residues.

This clone was seen only once. The V call is TRBV11-2, the J call TRBJ2-5; 10 bases match TRBD1. Germline CDR1 is SGHAT and CDR2 is FQNNGV. The CDR3 consists of 16 residues. Trimming cost V 3 bases and J 1 base; bases outside gene matches: 5. The DNA of the CDR3 is TGTGCCAGCAGCTTGGGGGACAGGGGACCCCAAGAGACCCAGTACTTC. Translating it yields CASSLGDRGPQETQYF.

The rearrangement uses TRBV2 and TRBJ1-1; maybe TRBD1 (6 bases). Trimming left V 7 bases short and J 7 bases short, with 16 bases between. The CDR3 contains 13 residues. CDR1 and CDR2 (germline): SNHLY, FYNNEI. In nucleotides, the CDR3 is TGTGCCAGCAAAACAGGGAGTCGCGGTGAAGCTTTCTTT. Translated: CASKTGSRGEAFF.

The V gene is TRBV10-3, the J gene TRBJ2-7; 9 bases map to TRBD1. This CDR3 is 15 amino acids long. V trimming: 6 bases; J trimming: 3 bases; junction bases outside the gene matches: 9. Germline values: CDR1 ENHRY, CDR2 SYGVKD. CDR3 sequence (DNA): TGTGCCATCAGCCCTCCCGGGACAGGGTTCTACGAGCAGTACTTC. Its protein product is CAISPPGTGFYEQYF.

This chain uses TRBV19 with TRBJ2-7; 7 bases agree with TRBD2. The CDR3 is 13 residues long. Germline CDR1 LNHDA, CDR2 SQIVND (reference sequence). J gave up 5 bases and V 6 bases, and 7 bases lay outside the gene matches. The DNA for the CDR3 is TGTGCCAGTAGGCCTCGGGGAGGGGACGAGCAGTACTTC. Residues: CASRPRGGDEQYF.

The rearrangement joins TRBV6-5 to TRBJ2-7; D might be TRBD1 (5 bases). Trimming took off 6 bases at V and 3 bases at J, with 9 bases between the two ends. The CDR3 is made up of 12 amino acids. CDR1 MNHEY and CDR2 SVGAGI come from the germline V gene. This CDR3 is CASSSQGYEQYF. The DNA for the CDR3 is TGTGCCAGCAGCAGCCAGGGCTACGAGCAGTACTTC.

This sequence joins TRBV7-9 and TRBJ1-1; 9 nucleotides align to TRBD1. With V trimmed by 5 bases and J by 5 bases, 9 bases remained unmatched. The CDR3 has 15 residues. Germline values: CDR1 SEHNR, CDR2 FQNEAQ (reference sequence). The CDR3 coding sequence is TGTGCCAGCAGCGCAAGACAGGGGGGATGGACTGAAGCTTTCTTT. This translates into CASSARQGGWTEAFF.

This clone was detected a few times. The gene calls are TRBV5-6 and TRBJ2-3; possibly TRBD2 for D (6 bases). This CDR3 is built from 15 residues. Germline lookup yields CDR1 SGHDT and CDR2 YYEEEE. Trimming pared 1 base from V and 2 bases from J, leaving 11 bases between. The CDR3 here is CASSLKRVSTDTQYF. The CDR3 nucleotides are TGTGCCAGCAGCTTGAAGCGGGTTTCCACAGATACGCAGTATTTT.

This chain connects TRBV14 to TRBJ2-3, with 11 positions matching TRBD2. Losses at the gene ends were 1 base for V and 9 bases for J; bases not matched to a gene: 3. Germline CDR1 is SGHDN and CDR2 is FVKESK. The CDR3 extends over 14 amino acids. Written as DNA, the CDR3 is TGTGCCAGCAGCCAAGTACTAGCGGGGGCGACGCAGTATTTT. Residues: CASSQVLAGATQYF.

This clone has just a few counts. This chain connects TRBV2 to TRBJ1-5, with a possible D match to TRBD1 (6 bases). CDR3 length: 13 amino acids. Germline V gives CDR1 SNHLY, CDR2 FYNNEI. Deletions cut 6 bases from V and 6 bases from J, with 12 bases between. As DNA, the CDR3 is TGTGCCAGCAGAGAACAGGGAATTCAGCCCCAGCATTTT. Its translation is CASREQGIQPQHF. Full variable domain (missing parts from reference TRBV2 and TRBJ1-5): EPEVTQTPSHQVTQMGQEVILRCVPISNHLYFYWYRQILGQKVEFLVSFYNNEISEKSEIFDDQFSVERPDGSNFTLKIRSTKLEDSAMYFCASREQGIQPQHFGDGTRLSIL.

The V call is TRBV19, the J call TRBJ1-2; D perhaps matches TRBD1 (6 bases). CDR1 is LNHDA, CDR2 SQIVND, per germline (reference sequence). Trimming removed 5 bases from V and 8 bases from J, with 12 bases in between. CDR3 length equals 12 residues. The CDR3 DNA follows: TGTGCCAGTAGTCTCACAGGGAACGGCTACACCTTC. The encoded protein is CASSLTGNGYTF.

The chain couples TRBV5-1 to TRBJ2-3, with a weak D call TRBD2 (6 bases). V gave up 4 bases and J gave up 2 bases, with 14 bases separating them. The CDR3 is made up of 15 amino acids. Germline CDR1 SGHRS, CDR2 YFSETQ. CDR3 DNA sequence: TGCGCCAGCAGCAGAACTAGCTACTCCACAGATACGCAGTATTTT. This gives the protein CASSRTSYSTDTQYF.

In nucleotides, the CDR3 is TGTGCCAGCAGCCAACTACAGGGTTCCTACGAGCAGTACTTC. Amino acids: CASSQLQGSYEQYF. The V and J genes are TRBV5-6 and TRBJ2-7; D may be TRBD1 (6 bases). The CDR3 has 14 amino acids. V lost 4 bases and J lost 1, with 12 bases in between. Per the germline V gene, CDR1 is SGHDT and CDR2 is YYEEEE.

The chain is built from TRBV19 and TRBJ1-2; TRBD1 aligns across 12 bases. V was pared by 11 bases and J by 8 bases, with 3 bases of the junction left unmatched. Germline lookup yields CDR1 LNHDA and CDR2 SQIVND (reference sequence). The CDR3 length is 11 residues. CDR3 nucleotides: TGTGCCGCGGGACAGGGGGCCGGCTACACCTTC. This translates into CAAGQGAGYTF.